What follows describes a single T cell receptor beta chain. The sort gate was single viable CD3+CD4+CD8-CD45RO+ cells for memory CD4+ T cells. This sample was taken from a study of memory CD4+ T cells and cytomegalovirus serostatus. Generated by immunoSEQ multiplex PCR, the TCRdb table keeps only in-frame clones and is missing some. The data contain around 54,000 clones, over 70% of them singletons. V was clipped by 1 base and J by 2 bases, with 18 bases between them. The CDR3 contains 17 residues. This clonotype was sampled from an adult in good health and CMV-seropositive. The chain uses TRBV23-1 and TRBJ2-7; D perhaps matches TRBD1 (6 bases). TRBV23-1 is identified as an open reading frame with a role that is uncertain. The sample taken for sequencing was memory CD4+ T cells from blood. The DNA for the CDR3 is TGCGCCAGCAGTCAATATGAAGTTGACAGGCGAACCTACGAGCAGTACGTC. Protein: CASSQYEVDRRTYEQYV.